This T cell receptor beta chain was captured by sequencing in a study of T cells in Graves' hyperthyroidism and ophthalmopathy. In its sample, this clonotype was seen a few times. TCR beta CDR3 sequences were amplified from RNA transcripts. The study used the HTBI primer set for a first-round RT-PCR of the TCR CDR3. TCRdb processed the multiplex PCR reads anew with MiXCR; each CDR3 protein has one entry. The table has approximately 370,000 distinct CDR3 sequences, 15% seen once. The V end was cut by 6 bases, the J end by 3 bases, with 25 bases between. The CDR3 totals 18 residues. Looked up from germline, CDR1 is LNHDA and CDR2 is SQIVND (reference sequence).

Source material: blood. This TCR was sampled from a woman aged 25 to 45 with Graves' hyperthyroidism. The rearrangement uses TRBV19 and TRBJ2-3; a possible D gene is TRBD1 (5 bases). The CDR3 coding sequence is TGTGCCAGTAGCTCGCCCATCTTAACAGGCGCCGGGACAGATACGCAGTATTTT. It codes for CASSSPILTGAGTDTQYF. The full variable domain, completed using reference TRBV19 and TRBJ2-3, is DGGITQSPKYLFRKEGQNVTLSCEQNLNHDAMYWYRQDPGQGLRLIYYSQIVNDFQKGDIAEGYSVSREKKESFPLTVTSAQKNPTAFYLCASSSPILTGAGTDTQYFGPGTRLTVL.